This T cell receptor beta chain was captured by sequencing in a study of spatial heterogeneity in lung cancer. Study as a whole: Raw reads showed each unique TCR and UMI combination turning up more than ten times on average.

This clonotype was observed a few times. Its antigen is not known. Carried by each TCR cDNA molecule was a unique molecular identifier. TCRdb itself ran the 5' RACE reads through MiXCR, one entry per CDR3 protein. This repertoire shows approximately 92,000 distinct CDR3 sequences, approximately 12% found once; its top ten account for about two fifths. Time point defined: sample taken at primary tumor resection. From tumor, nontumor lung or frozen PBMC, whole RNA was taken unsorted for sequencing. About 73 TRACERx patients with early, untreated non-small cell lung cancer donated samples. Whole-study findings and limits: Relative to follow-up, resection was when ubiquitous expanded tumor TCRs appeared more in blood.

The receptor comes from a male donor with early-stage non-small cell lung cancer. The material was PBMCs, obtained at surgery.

The CDR3 loop is CASSLIGTTNQPQHF. CDR3 DNA: TGTGCCAGCAGCTTGATAGGGACAACAAATCAGCCCCAGCATTTT. The rearrangement joins TRBV7-2 to TRBJ1-5; D perhaps matches TRBD1 (6 bases). CDR1 and CDR2 (germline): SGHTA, FQGNSA. CDR3 length equals 15 residues. V shed 3 bases and J shed 4 bases, with 13 bases lying between them.